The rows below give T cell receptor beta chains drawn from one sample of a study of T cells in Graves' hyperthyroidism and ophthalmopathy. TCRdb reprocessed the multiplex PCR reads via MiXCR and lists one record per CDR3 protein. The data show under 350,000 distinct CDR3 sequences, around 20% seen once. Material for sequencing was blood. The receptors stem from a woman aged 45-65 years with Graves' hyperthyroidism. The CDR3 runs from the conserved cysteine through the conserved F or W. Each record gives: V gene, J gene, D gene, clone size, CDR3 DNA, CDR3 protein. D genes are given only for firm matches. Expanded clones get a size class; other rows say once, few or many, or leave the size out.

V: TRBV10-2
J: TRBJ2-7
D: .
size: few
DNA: TGCGCCAGCAGTGAGCCCACCTACGAGCAGTACTTC
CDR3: CASSEPTYEQYF

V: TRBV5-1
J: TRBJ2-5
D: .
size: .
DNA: TGCGCCAGCAGCCAAGGGGCGCAGGCAGAGACCCAGTACTTC
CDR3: CASSQGAQAETQYF

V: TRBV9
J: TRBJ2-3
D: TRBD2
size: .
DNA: TGTGCCAACAGCGCAACTAGCGGGAGCGGAGTTACGCAGTATTTT
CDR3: CANSATSGSGVTQYF

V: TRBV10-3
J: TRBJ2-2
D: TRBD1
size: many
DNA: TGTGCCATCAGTGAGGGGACAGGGGTCACCGGGGAGCTGTTTTTT
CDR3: CAISEGTGVTGELFF

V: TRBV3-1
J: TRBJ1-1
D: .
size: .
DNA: TGTGCCAGCAGCCAAGGGACCGGGAGAGCTGAAGCTTTCTTT
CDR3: CASSQGTGRAEAFF

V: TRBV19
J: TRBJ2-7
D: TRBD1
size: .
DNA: TGTGCCAGTAGTGAACCCGACAGGGTCTACGAGCAGTACTTC
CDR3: CASSEPDRVYEQYF

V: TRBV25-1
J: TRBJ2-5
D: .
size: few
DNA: TGTGCCAGCAGTGGCCTGAGGACAACGCTCTACTTC
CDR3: CASSGLRTTLYF

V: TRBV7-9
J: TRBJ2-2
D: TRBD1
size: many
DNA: TGTGCCAGCAGGGGACAGGGAATCACCGGGGAGCTGTTTTTT
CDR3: CASRGQGITGELFF

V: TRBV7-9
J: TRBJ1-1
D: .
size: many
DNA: TGTGCCAGCAGCTTAAGTACGGCGAACACTGAAGCTTTCTTT
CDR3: CASSLSTANTEAFF

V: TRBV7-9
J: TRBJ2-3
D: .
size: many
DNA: TGTGCCAGCAGCCCGGACGGGACACGAGGGGATACGCAGTATTTT
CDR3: CASSPDGTRGDTQYF

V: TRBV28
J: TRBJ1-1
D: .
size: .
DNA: TGTGCCGCGGGGAACACTGAAGCTTTCTTT
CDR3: CAAGNTEAFF

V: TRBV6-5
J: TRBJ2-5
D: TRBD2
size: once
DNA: TGTGCCAGCAGTTACGGACTAGCCCGAGAGACCCAGTACTTC
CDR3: CASSYGLARETQYF

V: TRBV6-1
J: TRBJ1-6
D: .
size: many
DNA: TGTGCCAGCAAGGAAGACTCCTATAATTCACCCCTCCACTTT
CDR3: CASKEDSYNSPLHF

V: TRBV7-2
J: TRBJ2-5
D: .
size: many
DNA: TGTGCCAGCAGCAAGCGACAGCCCCAAGAGACCCAGTACTTC
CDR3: CASSKRQPQETQYF

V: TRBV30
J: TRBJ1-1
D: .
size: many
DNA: TGTGCCTGGAGCTCAGGGGATGAAGCTTTCTTT
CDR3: CAWSSGDEAFF

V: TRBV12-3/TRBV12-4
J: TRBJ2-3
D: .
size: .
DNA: TGTGCCAGCATCCTGGGGGCTTTCGGTACGCAGTATTTT
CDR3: CASILGAFGTQYF

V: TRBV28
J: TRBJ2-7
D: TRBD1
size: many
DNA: TGTGCCAGCAGTCCGGGACAGGGGTCCGAGCAGTACTTC
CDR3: CASSPGQGSEQYF

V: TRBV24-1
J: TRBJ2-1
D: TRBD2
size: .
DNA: TGTGCCACCAGTGACCCGACTAGCGGGGACTACAATGAGCAGTTCTTC
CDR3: CATSDPTSGDYNEQFF

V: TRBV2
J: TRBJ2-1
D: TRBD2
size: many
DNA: TGTGCCAGCAGAGAGGCGGGAGCGGGAGAGGGGCTTGAGCAGTTCTTC
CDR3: CASREAGAGEGLEQFF

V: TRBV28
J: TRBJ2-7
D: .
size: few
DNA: TGTGCCAGCAGAATGGGGGCAGACACCTACTACGAGCAGTACTTC
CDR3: CASRMGADTYYEQYF

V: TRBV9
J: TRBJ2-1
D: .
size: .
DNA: TGTGCCAGCAGCGTAGGATCGAACAATGAGCAGTTCTTC
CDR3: CASSVGSNNEQFF

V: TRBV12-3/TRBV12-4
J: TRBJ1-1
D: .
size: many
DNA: TGTGCCAGCACCCCTGCAGGTATTGGTGAAGCTTTCTTT
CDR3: CASTPAGIGEAFF

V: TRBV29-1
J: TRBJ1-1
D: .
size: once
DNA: TGCAGCGTGACCCCCGGGGCAGGTAACACTGAAGCTTTCTTT
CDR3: CSVTPGAGNTEAFF

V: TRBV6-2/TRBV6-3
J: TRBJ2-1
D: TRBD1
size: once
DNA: TGTGCCAGCAGCCAAAGACCCGGACAGGGGTACAATGAGCAGTTCTTC
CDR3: CASSQRPGQGYNEQFF

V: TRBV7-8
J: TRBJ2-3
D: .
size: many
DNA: TGTGCCAGCAGCTCCCTTCCTAGCGCACTCACAGATACGCAGTATTTT
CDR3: CASSSLPSALTDTQYF

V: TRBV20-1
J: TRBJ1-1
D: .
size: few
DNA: TGCAGTGCTAGAGAAGGACACATGAACACTGAAGCTTTCTTT
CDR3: CSAREGHMNTEAFF

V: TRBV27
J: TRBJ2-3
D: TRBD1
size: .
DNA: TGTGCCAGCAGCAGGCAGGGGGTTCCGACAGATACGCAGTATTTT
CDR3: CASSRQGVPTDTQYF

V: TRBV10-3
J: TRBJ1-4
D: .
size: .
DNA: TGTGCCATCAGTGGGGGACAATCCGCTAATGAAAAACTGTTTTTT
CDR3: CAISGGQSANEKLFF

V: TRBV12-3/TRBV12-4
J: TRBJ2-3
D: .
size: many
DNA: TGTGCCAGCAGTCCCCAGCCCGGGACCCGTACGCAGTATTTT
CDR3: CASSPQPGTRTQYF

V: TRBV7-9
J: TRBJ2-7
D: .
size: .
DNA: TGTGCCAGCAGCTTACTCCCTAGCTCCTACGAGCAGTACTTC
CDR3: CASSLLPSSYEQYF

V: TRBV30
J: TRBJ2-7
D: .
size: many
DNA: TGTGCCTGGAGTGTACCCCACACAGGCTTGGGACGCGAGCAGTACTTC
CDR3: CAWSVPHTGLGREQYF

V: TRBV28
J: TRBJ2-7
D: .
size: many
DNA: TGTGCCAGCAGTTTGGGGAGCCTAGCGAACTACGAGCAGTACTTC
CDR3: CASSLGSLANYEQYF

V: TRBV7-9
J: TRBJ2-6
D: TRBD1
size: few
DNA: TGTGCCAGCAGCCTATCGGTTCTGGGACAGGGTTTCTCTGGGGCCAACGTCCTGACTTTC
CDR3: CASSLSVLGQGFSGANVLTF

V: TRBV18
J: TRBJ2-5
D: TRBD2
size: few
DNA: TGTGCCAGCTCACCCTCCTCAGCGGGAGTCGGTGAGACCCAGTACTTC
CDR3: CASSPSSAGVGETQYF

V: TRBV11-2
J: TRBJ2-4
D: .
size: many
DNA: TGTGCCAGCAGCTTTACCACCTCGGCCAAAAACATTCAGTACTTC
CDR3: CASSFTTSAKNIQYF

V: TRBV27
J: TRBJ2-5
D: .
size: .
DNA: TGTGCCAGCAGTTCTTCTCGCCAAGAGACCCAGTACTTC
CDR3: CASSSSRQETQYF

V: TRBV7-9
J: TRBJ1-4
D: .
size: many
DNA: TGTGCCAGCAGCTTAGGCAGAACTAATGAAAAACTGTTTTTT
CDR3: CASSLGRTNEKLFF

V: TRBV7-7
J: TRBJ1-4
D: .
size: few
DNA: TGTGCTAGCAGCTCCCTTTATACTAATGAAAAACTGTTTTTT
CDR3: CASSSLYTNEKLFF

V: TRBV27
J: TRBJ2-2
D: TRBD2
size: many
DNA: TGTGCCAGCAGCCTATTGGGGGGAGGGACCGGGGAGCTGTTTTTT
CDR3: CASSLLGGGTGELFF

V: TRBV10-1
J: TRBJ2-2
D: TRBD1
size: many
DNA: TGCGCCAGCAGTGACAGGGGGCGCGGGGAGCTGTTTTTT
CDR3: CASSDRGRGELFF

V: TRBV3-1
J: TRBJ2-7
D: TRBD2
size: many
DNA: TGTGCCAGCAGCCAAGGGAGGACTAGCGCACCCGAGCAGTACTTC
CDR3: CASSQGRTSAPEQYF

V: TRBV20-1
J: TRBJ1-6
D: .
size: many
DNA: TGCAGTGCTAGAGTGGGAGGGAGCAACTATAATTCACCCCTCCACTTT
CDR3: CSARVGGSNYNSPLHF

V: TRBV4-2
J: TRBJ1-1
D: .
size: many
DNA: TGTGCCAGCAGCCAAGATAAGGGGAGGAGTGAAGCTTTCTTT
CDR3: CASSQDKGRSEAFF

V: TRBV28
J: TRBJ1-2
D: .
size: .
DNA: TGTGCCAGCAGCCGAAATGGGGACTATGGCTACACCTTC
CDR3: CASSRNGDYGYTF